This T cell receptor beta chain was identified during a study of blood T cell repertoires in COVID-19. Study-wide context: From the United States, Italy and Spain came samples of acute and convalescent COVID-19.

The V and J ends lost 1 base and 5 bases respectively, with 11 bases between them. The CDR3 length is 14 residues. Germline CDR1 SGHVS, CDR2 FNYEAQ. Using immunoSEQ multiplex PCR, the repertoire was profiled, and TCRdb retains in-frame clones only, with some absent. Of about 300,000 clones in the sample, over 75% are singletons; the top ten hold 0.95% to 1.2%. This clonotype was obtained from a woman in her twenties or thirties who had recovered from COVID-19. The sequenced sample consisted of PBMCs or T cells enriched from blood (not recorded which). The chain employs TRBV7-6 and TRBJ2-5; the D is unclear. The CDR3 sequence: CASSLVFLSETQYF. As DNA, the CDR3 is TGTGCCAGCAGCTTAGTTTTTCTGTCGGAGACCCAGTACTTC.